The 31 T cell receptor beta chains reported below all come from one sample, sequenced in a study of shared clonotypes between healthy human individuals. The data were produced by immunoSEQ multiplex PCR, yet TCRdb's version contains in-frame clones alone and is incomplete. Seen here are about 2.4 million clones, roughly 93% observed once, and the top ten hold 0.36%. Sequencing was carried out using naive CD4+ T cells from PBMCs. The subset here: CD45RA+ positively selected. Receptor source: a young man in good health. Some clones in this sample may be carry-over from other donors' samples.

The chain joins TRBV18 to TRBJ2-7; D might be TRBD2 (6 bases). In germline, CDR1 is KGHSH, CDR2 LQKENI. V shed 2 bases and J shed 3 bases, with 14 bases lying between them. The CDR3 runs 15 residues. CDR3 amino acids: CASSPSVLEGYEQYF. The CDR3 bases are TGTGCCAGCTCACCATCCGTTCTGGAGGGCTACGAGCAGTACTTC.

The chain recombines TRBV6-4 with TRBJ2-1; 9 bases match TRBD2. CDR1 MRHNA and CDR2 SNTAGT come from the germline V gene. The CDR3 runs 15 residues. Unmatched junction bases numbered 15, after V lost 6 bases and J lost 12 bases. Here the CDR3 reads CASSAGTSRGERQFF. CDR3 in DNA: TGTGCCAGCAGCGCGGGGACTAGCCGGGGGGAGCGGCAGTTCTTC.

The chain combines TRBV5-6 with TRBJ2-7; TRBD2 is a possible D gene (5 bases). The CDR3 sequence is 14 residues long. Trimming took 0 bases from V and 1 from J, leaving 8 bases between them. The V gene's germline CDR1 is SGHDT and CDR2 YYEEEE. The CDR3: CASSLGPGSYEQYF. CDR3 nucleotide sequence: TGTGCCAGCAGCTTGGGTCCGGGATCCTACGAGCAGTACTTC.

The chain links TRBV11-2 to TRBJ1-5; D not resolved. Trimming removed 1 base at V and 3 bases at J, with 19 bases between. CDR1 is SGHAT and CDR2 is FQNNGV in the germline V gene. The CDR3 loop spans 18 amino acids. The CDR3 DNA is TGTGCCAGCAGCTTAGGGGCCAGCCAAACGGCTACCAATCAGCCCCAGCATTTT. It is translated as CASSLGASQTATNQPQHF. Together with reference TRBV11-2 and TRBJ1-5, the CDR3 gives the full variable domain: EAGVAQSPRYKIIEKRQSVAFWCNPISGHATLYWYQQILGQGPKLLIQFQNNGVVDDSQLPKDRFSAERLKGVDSTLKIQPAKLEDSAVYLCASSLGASQTATNQPQHFGDGTRLSIL.

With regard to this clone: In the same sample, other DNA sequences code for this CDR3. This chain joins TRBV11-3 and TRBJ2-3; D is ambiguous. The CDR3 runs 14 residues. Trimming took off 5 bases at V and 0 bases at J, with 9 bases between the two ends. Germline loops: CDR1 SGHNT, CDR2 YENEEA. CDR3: CASSPGRSTDTQYF. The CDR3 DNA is TGTGCCAGCAGCCCGGGCCGTAGCACAGATACGCAGTATTTT.

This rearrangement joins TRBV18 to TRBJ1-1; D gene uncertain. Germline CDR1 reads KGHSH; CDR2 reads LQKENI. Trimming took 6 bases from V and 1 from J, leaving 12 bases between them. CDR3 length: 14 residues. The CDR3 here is CASSIDGGNTEAFF. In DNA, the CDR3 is TGTGCCAGCTCCATCGACGGAGGGAACACTGAAGCTTTCTTT.

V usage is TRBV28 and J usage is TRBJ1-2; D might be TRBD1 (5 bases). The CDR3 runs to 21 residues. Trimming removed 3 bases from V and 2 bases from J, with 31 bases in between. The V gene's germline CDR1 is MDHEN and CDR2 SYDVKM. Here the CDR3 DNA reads TGTGCCAGCAGTTTGAGAATCCCCGGCCCGGGACTAACTCTACTCAACTATGGCTACACCTTC. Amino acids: CASSLRIPGPGLTLLNYGYTF.

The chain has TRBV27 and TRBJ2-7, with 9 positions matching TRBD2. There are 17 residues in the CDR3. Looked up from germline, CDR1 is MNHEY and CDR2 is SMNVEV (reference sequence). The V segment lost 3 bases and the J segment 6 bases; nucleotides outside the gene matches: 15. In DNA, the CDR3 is TGTGCCAGCAGTTTTTCCCGGACTGTAGCGGGAGTACGCGAGCAGTACTTC. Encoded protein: CASSFSRTVAGVREQYF.

The DNA of the CDR3 is TGTGCCAGCAGTCCGAGCCGGGAGAACACTGAAGCTTTCTTT. Its protein product is CASSPSRENTEAFF. V usage is TRBV7-3 and J usage is TRBJ1-1; no definite D call. The CDR3 sequence is 14 residues long. Germline lookup yields CDR1 SGHTA and CDR2 FQGTGA. V gave up 6 bases and J gave up 1 base, with 12 bases separating them. Using reference TRBV7-3 and TRBJ1-1 for the parts outside the CDR3, the full variable domain is GAGVSQTPSNKVTEKGKYVELRCDPISGHTALYWYRQSLGQGPEFLIYFQGTGAADDSGLPNDRFFAVRPEGSVSTLKIQRTERGDSAVYLCASSPSRENTEAFFGQGTRLTVV.

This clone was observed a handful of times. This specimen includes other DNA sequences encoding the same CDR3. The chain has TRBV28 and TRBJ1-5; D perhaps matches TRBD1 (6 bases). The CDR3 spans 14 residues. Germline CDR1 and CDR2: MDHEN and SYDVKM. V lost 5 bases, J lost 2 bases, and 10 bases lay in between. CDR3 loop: CASSQGGGNQPQHF. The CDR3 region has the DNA TGTGCCAGCAGTCAAGGGGGAGGCAATCAGCCCCAGCATTTT.

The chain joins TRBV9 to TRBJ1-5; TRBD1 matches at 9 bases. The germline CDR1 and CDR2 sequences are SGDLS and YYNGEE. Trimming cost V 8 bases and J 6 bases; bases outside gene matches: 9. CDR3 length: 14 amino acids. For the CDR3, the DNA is TGTGCCAGGGGACAGGGTCGTATAGGTCAGCCCCAGCATTTT. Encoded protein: CARGQGRIGQPQHF.

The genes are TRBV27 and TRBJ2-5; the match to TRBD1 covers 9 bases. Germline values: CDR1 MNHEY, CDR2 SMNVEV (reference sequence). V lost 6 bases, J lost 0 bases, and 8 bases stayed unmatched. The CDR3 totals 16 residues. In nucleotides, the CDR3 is TGTGCCAGCAGGTTAGCCGGGACAGGGTACCAAGAGACCCAGTACTTC. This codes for CASRLAGTGYQETQYF.

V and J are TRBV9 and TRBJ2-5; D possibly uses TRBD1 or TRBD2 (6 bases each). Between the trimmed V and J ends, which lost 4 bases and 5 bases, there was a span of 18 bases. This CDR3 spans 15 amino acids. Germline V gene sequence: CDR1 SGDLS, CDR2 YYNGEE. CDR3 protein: CASSHRGVSYETQYF. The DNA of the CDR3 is TGTGCCAGCAGCCATAGGGGGGTCAGCTACGAGACCCAGTACTTC.

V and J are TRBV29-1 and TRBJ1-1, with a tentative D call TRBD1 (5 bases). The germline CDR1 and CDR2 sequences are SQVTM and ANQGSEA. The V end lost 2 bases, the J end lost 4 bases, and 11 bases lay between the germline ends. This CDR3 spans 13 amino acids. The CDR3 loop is CSVEIRGGTEAFF. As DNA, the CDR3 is TGCAGCGTTGAAATTCGGGGCGGCACTGAAGCTTTCTTT.

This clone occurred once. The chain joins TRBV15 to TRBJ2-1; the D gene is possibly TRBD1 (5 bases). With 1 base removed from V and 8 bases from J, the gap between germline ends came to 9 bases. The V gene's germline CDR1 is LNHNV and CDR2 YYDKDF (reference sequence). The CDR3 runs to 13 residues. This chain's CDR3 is CATSRVPRDEQFF. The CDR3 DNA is TGTGCCACCAGCAGAGTACCCAGGGATGAGCAGTTCTTC. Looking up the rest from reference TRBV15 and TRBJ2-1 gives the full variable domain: DAMVIQNPRYQVTQFGKPVTLSCSQTLNHNVMYWYQQKSSQAPKLLFHYYDKDFNNEADTPDNFQSRRPNTSFCFLDIRSPGLGDTAMYLCATSRVPRDEQFFGPGTRLTVL.

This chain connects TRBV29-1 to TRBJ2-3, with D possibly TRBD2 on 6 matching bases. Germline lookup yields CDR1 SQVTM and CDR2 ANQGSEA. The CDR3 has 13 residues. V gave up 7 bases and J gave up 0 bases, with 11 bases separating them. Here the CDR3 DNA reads TGCAGCGCCGGAGGGCATAGCACAGATACGCAGTATTTT. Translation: CSAGGHSTDTQYF.

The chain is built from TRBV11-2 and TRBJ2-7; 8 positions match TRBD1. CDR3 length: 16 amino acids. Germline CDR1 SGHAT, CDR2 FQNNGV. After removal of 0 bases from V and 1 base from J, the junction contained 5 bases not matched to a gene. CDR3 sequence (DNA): TGTGCCAGCAGCTTAGAGGGCCGGACAGGGTCCTACGAGCAGTACTTC. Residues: CASSLEGRTGSYEQYF.

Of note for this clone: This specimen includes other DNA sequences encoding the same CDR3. The CDR3 loop reads CASSLDRDGDTQYF. For the CDR3, the DNA is TGTGCCAGCAGCCTAGATCGGGACGGGGATACGCAGTATTTT. The rearrangement uses TRBV7-9 and TRBJ2-3, with D perhaps matching TRBD1 or TRBD2 (5 bases each). Germline V gives CDR1 SEHNR, CDR2 FQNEAQ (reference sequence). Trimming stripped 5 bases from V and 6 bases from J, with 15 bases between. The CDR3 length is 14 residues.

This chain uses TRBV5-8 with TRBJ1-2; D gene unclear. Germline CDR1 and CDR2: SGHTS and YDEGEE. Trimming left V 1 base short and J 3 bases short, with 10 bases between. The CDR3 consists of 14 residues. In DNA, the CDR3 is TGTGCCAGCAGCTTGACCCCTTTGGACTATGGCTACACCTTC. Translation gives CASSLTPLDYGYTF. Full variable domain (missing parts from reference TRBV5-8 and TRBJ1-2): EAGVTQSPTHLIKTRGQQATLRCSPISGHTSVYWYQQALGLGLQFLLWYDEGEERNRGNFPPRFSGRQFPNYSSELNVNALELEDSALYLCASSLTPLDYGYTFGSGTRLTVV.

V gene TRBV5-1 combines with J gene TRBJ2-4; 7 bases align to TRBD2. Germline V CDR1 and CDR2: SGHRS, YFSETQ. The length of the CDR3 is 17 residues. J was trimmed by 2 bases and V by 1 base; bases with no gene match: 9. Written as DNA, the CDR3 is TGCGCCAGCAGCTTGAGGTCCAGCGGGACGACCAAAAACATTCAGTACTTC. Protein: CASSLRSSGTTKNIQYF.

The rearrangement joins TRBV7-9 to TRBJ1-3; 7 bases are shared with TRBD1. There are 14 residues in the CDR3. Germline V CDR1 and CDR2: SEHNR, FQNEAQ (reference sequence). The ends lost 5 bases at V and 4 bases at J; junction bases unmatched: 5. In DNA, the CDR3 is TGTGCCAGCAGCCCGACAGGGTCAGGAAACACCATATATTTT. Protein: CASSPTGSGNTIYF.

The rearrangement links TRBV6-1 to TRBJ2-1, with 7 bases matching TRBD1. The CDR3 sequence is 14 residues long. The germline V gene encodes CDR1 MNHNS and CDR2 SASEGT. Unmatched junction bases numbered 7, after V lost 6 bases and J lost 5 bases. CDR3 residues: CASRTGDVHNEQFF. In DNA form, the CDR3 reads TGTGCCAGCAGAACAGGGGATGTCCACAATGAGCAGTTCTTC.

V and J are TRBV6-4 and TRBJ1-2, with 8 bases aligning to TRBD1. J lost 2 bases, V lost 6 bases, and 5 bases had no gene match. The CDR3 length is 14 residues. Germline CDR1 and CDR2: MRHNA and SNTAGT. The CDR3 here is CASSPGQGNYGYTF. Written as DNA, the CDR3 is TGTGCCAGCAGCCCCGGACAGGGAAACTATGGCTACACCTTC.

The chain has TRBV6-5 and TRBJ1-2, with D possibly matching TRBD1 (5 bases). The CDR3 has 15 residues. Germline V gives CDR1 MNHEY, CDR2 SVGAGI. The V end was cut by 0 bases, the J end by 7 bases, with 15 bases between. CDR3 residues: CASSYSGARPSGYTF. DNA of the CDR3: TGTGCCAGCAGTTACTCTGGGGCCCGGCCGTCTGGCTACACCTTC.

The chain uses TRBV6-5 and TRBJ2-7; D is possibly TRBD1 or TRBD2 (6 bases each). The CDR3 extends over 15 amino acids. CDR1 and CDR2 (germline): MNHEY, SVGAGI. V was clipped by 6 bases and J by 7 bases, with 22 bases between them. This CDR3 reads CASRTTGGGWREQYF. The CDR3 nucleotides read TGTGCCAGCAGGACGACAGGAGGGGGTTGGAGGGAGCAGTACTTC.

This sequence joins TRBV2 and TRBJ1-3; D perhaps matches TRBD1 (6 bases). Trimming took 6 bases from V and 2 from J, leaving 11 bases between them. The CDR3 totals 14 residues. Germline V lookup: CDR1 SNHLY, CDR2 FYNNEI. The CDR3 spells CASRGGSPGNTIYF. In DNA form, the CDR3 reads TGTGCCAGCAGAGGGGGATCCCCTGGAAACACCATATATTTT.

CDR3 residues: CASSQLLPTGTTNTGELFF. CDR3 nucleotide sequence: TGCGCCAGCAGCCAACTCCTTCCCACCGGGACAACGAACACCGGGGAGCTGTTTTTT. The rearrangement links TRBV4-1 to TRBJ2-2; D perhaps matches TRBD1 (6 bases). V was clipped by 2 bases and J by 0 bases, with 19 bases between them. This CDR3 comprises 19 residues. Germline CDR1 and CDR2: MGHRA and YSYEKL.

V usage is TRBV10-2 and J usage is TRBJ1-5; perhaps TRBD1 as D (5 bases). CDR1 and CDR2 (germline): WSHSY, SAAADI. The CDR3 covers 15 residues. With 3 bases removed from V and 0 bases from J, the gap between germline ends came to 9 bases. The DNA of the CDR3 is TGCGCCAGCAGTGATGGGCAGGGTAGCAATCAGCCCCAGCATTTT. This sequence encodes CASSDGQGSNQPQHF.

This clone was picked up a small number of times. The CDR3 nucleotides are TGTGCCAGCAGCTTGAGGGGGCACTCCTACAATGAGCAGTTCTTC. This encodes CASSLRGHSYNEQFF. The chain uses TRBV14 and TRBJ2-1; 7 nucleotides match TRBD1. Germline CDR1 is SGHDN and CDR2 is FVKESK. Trimming removed 5 bases from V and 0 bases from J; junction bases left unmatched: 4. This CDR3 has 15 amino acids.

The chain's CDR3 is CASSVNPGLAGGMEQFF. CDR3 bases: TGTGCCAGCAGCGTAAACCCGGGACTAGCGGGTGGAATGGAGCAGTTCTTC. V and J are TRBV9 and TRBJ2-1, with TRBD2 identical over 12 bases. J was trimmed by 10 bases and V by 1 base; bases with no gene match: 12. CDR1 and CDR2 from the germline V gene are SGDLS and YYNGEE. The CDR3 length is 17 residues.

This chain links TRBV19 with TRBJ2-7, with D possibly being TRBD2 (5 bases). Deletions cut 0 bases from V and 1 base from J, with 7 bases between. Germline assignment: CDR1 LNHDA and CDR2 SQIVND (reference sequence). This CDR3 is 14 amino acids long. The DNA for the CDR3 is TGTGCCAGTAGTATAGAGCCGGGGTCCTACGAGCAGTACTTC. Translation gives CASSIEPGSYEQYF.